This T cell receptor beta chain was profiled in a study of CD8+CD57+ T cells in acquired aplastic anemia. Study-level findings and limits: In common between the patients and the controls were some 29 CD8+ CDR3 sequences.

Worth noting for this clonotype: The antigen remains unidentified.

The use of genomic DNA as template underpinned the TCR beta VDJ and CDR3 profiling. TCRdb fed the reads into MiXCR, producing one record per CDR3 protein. This sample has around 150,000 distinct CDR3 sequences, with 40% to 50% found just once. By flow cytometry, patients selected for sequencing had shown an expansion of CD8+CD57+ cells. Severe acquired aplastic anemia affected all patients. None of the patients had been given any therapy when their blood was sampled. The receptor comes from a human donor with aplastic anemia. The sample comprised sorted CD4+, CD8+, or CD8+CD57+ T cells (not recorded which) from PBMCs.

CDR3 amino acids: CASSHGGRAETF. The CDR3 nucleotides are TGTGCCAGCAGCCACGGGGGTCGGGCGGAAACCTTC. The J gene is TRBJ1-2, the V gene TRBV7-8; D is possibly TRBD1 (5 bases). This CDR3 contains 12 residues. V dropped 5 bases and J dropped 14 bases, with 18 bases sitting between them. Germline V gene sequence: CDR1 SGHVS, CDR2 FQNEAQ.